Listed below are T cell receptor beta chains from one sample, sequenced in a study of shared clonotypes between healthy human individuals. Libraries were prepared by immunoSEQ multiplex PCR; TCRdb keeps only in-frame clonotypes and omits some of them. The sample lists about 2 million clones, around 96% occurring once. The material sequenced was naive CD8+ T cells sorted from blood. All receptors come from a man aged 18-30 years in good health. Both conserved end residues are part of each CDR3.

>TRBV4-3
CASSPGGSYEQYF
>TRBV9
CASSVEGQFGEKLFF
>TRBV7-9
CASSFSPGHTNTEAFF
>TRBV5-4
CASSPGLGDIQYF
>TRBV27
CASRTYQQETQYF
>TRBV9
CASSSPPAEAFF
>TRBV27
CASSWDRGTDTQYF
>TRBV13
CASSRQTGFHEQYF
>TRBV10-3
CATRAQESSGNTIYF
>TRBV29-1
CSVEDTDTQYF
>TRBV7-8
CASSLWWTGEGRGETQYF
>TRBV19
CASSISSGGGYGYTF
>TRBV6-5
CASSYLEGVGEAFF